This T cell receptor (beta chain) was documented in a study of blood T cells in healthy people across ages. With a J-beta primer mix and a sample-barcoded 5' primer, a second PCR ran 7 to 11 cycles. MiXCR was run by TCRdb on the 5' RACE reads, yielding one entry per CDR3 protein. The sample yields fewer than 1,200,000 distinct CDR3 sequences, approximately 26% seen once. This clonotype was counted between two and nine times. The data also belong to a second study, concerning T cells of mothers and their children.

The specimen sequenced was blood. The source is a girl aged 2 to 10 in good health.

The CDR3 DNA reads TGCAGCACCTCAGGGGGACAAGAGACCCAGTACTTC. Residues: CSTSGGQETQYF. The chain recombines TRBV29-1 with TRBJ2-5, with 7 positions matching TRBD1. Trimming cost V 8 bases and J 2 bases; bases outside gene matches: 5. This CDR3 has 12 residues. CDR1 is SQVTM and CDR2 is ANQGSEA in the germline V gene. Together with reference TRBV29-1 and TRBJ2-5, the CDR3 gives the full variable domain: SAVISQKPSRDICQRGTSLTIQCQVDSQVTMMFWYRQQPGQSLTLIATANQGSEATYESGFVIDKFPISRPNLTFSTLTVSNMSPEDSSIYLCSTSGGQETQYFGPGTRLLVL.